Shown below are 28 T cell receptor beta chains from a single sample sequenced in a study of technical replicates of blood from a few donors. Clones were sequenced by immunoSEQ multiplex PCR, and TCRdb holds only the in-frame ones, with some missing. The sample has under 85,000 clones; 92% are singletons. Sequences were obtained from T cells isolated from PBMCs. These receptors were collected from a human donor in good health.

The genes are TRBV27 and TRBJ2-1; TRBD2 matches 12 bases. The CDR3 sequence is 15 residues long. Germline V gives CDR1 MNHEY, CDR2 SMNVEV (reference sequence). V lost 6 bases and J lost 4; bases outside the gene matches: 4. CDR3: CASRRTSGAYNEQFF. CDR3 nucleotides: TGTGCCAGCAGGCGGACTAGCGGGGCTTACAATGAGCAGTTCTTC.

The chain employs TRBV6-6 and TRBJ2-5; D is undetermined. V was cut by 6 bases and J by 0 bases, with 5 bases left in between. Per the germline V gene, CDR1 is MNHNY and CDR2 is SVGAGI (reference sequence). The CDR3 has 12 residues. The CDR3 reads CASSLYQETQYF. The CDR3 DNA reads as TGTGCCAGCAGCCTGTACCAAGAGACCCAGTACTTC.

The CDR3 nucleotides are TGTGCCATCAGTTTCGGTCTCGACGGGGAAAAACTGTTTTTT. Amino acids: CAISFGLDGEKLFF. The chain combines TRBV10-3 with TRBJ1-4; D is undetermined. Trimming removed 5 bases at V and 8 bases at J, with 15 bases between. Germline lookup yields CDR1 ENHRY and CDR2 SYGVKD. The CDR3 totals 14 residues.

The chain has TRBV9 and TRBJ2-7; 8 nucleotides agree with TRBD2. V lost 4 bases and J lost 3; bases outside the gene matches: 9. The CDR3 consists of 15 residues. The germline V gene has CDR1 SGDLS and CDR2 YYNGEE. The CDR3 coding sequence is TGTGCCAGCAGCCCTGCACTAGCGGCCCTCTACGAGCAGTACTTC. Translation: CASSPALAALYEQYF.

The J gene is TRBJ2-7, the V gene TRBV2, with D possibly matching TRBD2 (7 bases). The CDR3 runs 15 residues. Trimming took 2 bases from V and 5 from J, leaving 16 bases between them. Germline assignment: CDR1 SNHLY and CDR2 FYNNEI. This CDR3 reads CASSESRGGIHEQYF. Here the CDR3 DNA reads TGTGCCAGCAGTGAATCTAGGGGGGGCATCCACGAGCAGTACTTC.

The chain employs TRBV19 and TRBJ2-7, with 8 bases identical to TRBD1. This CDR3 region has 14 residues. Germline CDR1 reads LNHDA; CDR2 reads SQIVND (reference sequence). V gave up 10 bases and J gave up 3 bases; unmatched junction bases: 11. The CDR3 spells CATTKTGDNYEQYF. In DNA form, the CDR3 reads TGTGCCACCACTAAGACAGGGGATAACTACGAGCAGTACTTC.

This chain uses TRBV11-2 with TRBJ1-1, with D perhaps TRBD1 (5 bases). Per the germline V gene, CDR1 is SGHAT and CDR2 is FQNNGV. CDR3 length: 14 residues. V gave up 3 bases and J gave up 4 bases, with 12 bases separating them. The CDR3 coding sequence is TGTGCCAGCAGCTTGGGGGACGGGGGCACTGAAGCTTTCTTT. This codes for CASSLGDGGTEAFF. Drawing the rest from reference TRBV11-2 and TRBJ1-1, the complete variable domain is EAGVAQSPRYKIIEKRQSVAFWCNPISGHATLYWYQQILGQGPKLLIQFQNNGVVDDSQLPKDRFSAERLKGVDSTLKIQPAKLEDSAVYLCASSLGDGGTEAFFGQGTRLTVV.

This chain uses TRBV10-3 with TRBJ2-2, with D uncertain. CDR3 length: 15 residues. From germline, CDR1 is ENHRY and CDR2 SYGVKD. Deletions cut 11 bases from V and 0 bases from J, with 16 bases between. The CDR3 spells CASADSFSNTGELFF. The CDR3 DNA is TGTGCCTCTGCGGATTCCTTTTCGAACACCGGGGAGCTGTTTTTT.

The V and J genes are TRBV18 and TRBJ2-1; 7 bases are a match to TRBD1. CDR1 and CDR2 (germline): KGHSH, LQKENI. With V trimmed by 6 bases and J by 5 bases, 7 bases remained unmatched. The CDR3 covers 14 residues. In DNA form, the CDR3 reads TGTGCCAGCTCCCCAAGGGGGCTGGACAATGAGCAGTTCTTC. Amino acid sequence: CASSPRGLDNEQFF.

The J gene is TRBJ2-7, the V gene TRBV11-2; possibly TRBD1 for D (6 bases). CDR1 and CDR2 (germline): SGHAT, FQNNGV. Deletions cut 1 base from V and 2 bases from J, with 6 bases between. The CDR3 spans 13 residues. CDR3 sequence: CASSLAGAYEQYF. As DNA, the CDR3 is TGTGCCAGCAGCTTAGCAGGGGCCTACGAGCAGTACTTC. Supplemented by reference TRBV11-2 and TRBJ2-7, the full variable domain reads EAGVAQSPRYKIIEKRQSVAFWCNPISGHATLYWYQQILGQGPKLLIQFQNNGVVDDSQLPKDRFSAERLKGVDSTLKIQPAKLEDSAVYLCASSLAGAYEQYFGPGTRLTVT.

The chain is built from TRBV7-8 and TRBJ2-7; possible D gene TRBD1, 6 bases. The CDR3 runs 15 residues. CDR1 SGHVS and CDR2 FQNEAQ come from the germline V gene. V was clipped by 4 bases and J by 6 bases, with 19 bases between them. The CDR3 sequence is CASSSRDLRGREQYF. CDR3 nucleotides: TGTGCCAGCAGCTCACGGGACCTCAGGGGTCGCGAGCAGTACTTC.

The J gene is TRBJ2-2, the V gene TRBV5-4; 14 nucleotides align to TRBD2. V trimming: 4 bases; J trimming: 1 base; junction bases outside the gene matches: 0. Germline assignment: CDR1 SGHNT and CDR2 YYREEE (reference sequence). This CDR3 has 16 amino acids. Written as DNA, the CDR3 is TGTGCCAGCAGCGGACTAGCGGGAGGGAACACCGGGGAGCTGTTTTTT. Translation gives CASSGLAGGNTGELFF.

The chain joins TRBV11-2 to TRBJ2-7; D unresolved. The CDR3 runs to 12 residues. The germline gives CDR1 SGHAT, CDR2 FQNNGV. With 5 bases removed from V and 8 bases from J, the gap between germline ends came to 13 bases. The CDR3 here is CASSTYSRQQYF. The CDR3 DNA sequence: TGTGCCAGCAGCACCTACTCCAGGCAGCAGTACTTC.

The gene calls are TRBV11-2 and TRBJ1-1; perhaps TRBD1 as D (6 bases). The CDR3 is made up of 18 amino acids. CDR1 is SGHAT, CDR2 FQNNGV, per germline. Between the trimmed V and J ends, which lost 5 bases and 1 base, there was a span of 23 bases. CDR3 DNA sequence: TGTGCCAGCAGCGGTGAGAAAACCAGGGGAATTGGGAACACTGAAGCTTTCTTT. It codes for CASSGEKTRGIGNTEAFF. The whole variable domain, remainder taken from reference TRBV11-2 and TRBJ1-1, is EAGVAQSPRYKIIEKRQSVAFWCNPISGHATLYWYQQILGQGPKLLIQFQNNGVVDDSQLPKDRFSAERLKGVDSTLKIQPAKLEDSAVYLCASSGEKTRGIGNTEAFFGQGTRLTVV.

This chain's CDR3 is CAISERQGNEAFF. For the CDR3, the DNA is TGTGCCATCAGTGAGCGACAGGGGAATGAAGCTTTCTTT. This chain joins TRBV10-3 and TRBJ1-1; 8 bases map to TRBD1. V shed 2 bases, J shed 7 bases, and the junction held 3 bases outside the gene matches. The germline V gene has CDR1 ENHRY and CDR2 SYGVKD. The CDR3 sequence is 13 residues long.

This clone came up once. The chain uses TRBV25-1 and TRBJ1-1; the match to TRBD1 covers 7 bases. V was clipped by 6 bases and J by 4 bases; unmatched bases: 8. CDR1 is MGHDK and CDR2 is SYGVNS in the germline V gene. This CDR3 region has 14 residues. CDR3 sequence (DNA): TGTGCCAGCAGCGAGACAGGGTTGGCCACTGAAGCTTTCTTT. The encoded protein is CASSETGLATEAFF. The full variable domain, in which reference TRBV25-1 and TRBJ1-1 provide the parts outside the CDR3, is EADIYQTPRYLVIGTGKKITLECSQTMGHDKMYWYQQDPGMELHLIHYSYGVNSTEKGDLSSESTVSRIRTEHFPLTLESARPSHTSQYLCASSETGLATEAFFGQGTRLTVV.

The rearrangement links TRBV9 to TRBJ2-7; a weak D match, TRBD2 (6 bases). Germline V CDR1 and CDR2: SGDLS, YYNGEE. The CDR3 runs to 13 residues. Between the trimmed V and J ends, which lost 0 bases and 6 bases, there was a span of 10 bases. As DNA, the CDR3 is TGTGCCAGCAGCGTAGGACTAGTATCCGAGCAGTACTTC. This translates into CASSVGLVSEQYF. Combining the CDR3 with reference TRBV9 and TRBJ2-7 gives the whole variable domain DSGVTQTPKHLITATGQRVTLRCSPRSGDLSVYWYQQSLDQGLQFLIQYYNGEERAKGNILERFSAQQFPDLHSELNLSSLELGDSALYFCASSVGLVSEQYFGPGTRLTVT.

The rearrangement links TRBV5-4 to TRBJ2-3, with TRBD1 matching over 9 bases. J gave up 4 bases and V 1 base, and 4 bases lay outside the gene matches. The germline V gene has CDR1 SGHNT and CDR2 YYREEE (reference sequence). The CDR3 contains 15 residues. CDR3 coding DNA: TGTGCCAGCAGCTTGATGGGACAGGGCCCAGATACGCAGTATTTT. The encoded protein is CASSLMGQGPDTQYF.

This chain connects TRBV4-1 to TRBJ1-5; 7 bases line up with TRBD1. The CDR3 contains 15 residues. Germline CDR1 is MGHRA and CDR2 is YSYEKL. V dropped 2 bases and J dropped 6; count of bases not matched to a gene: 7. CDR3 coding DNA: TGCGCCAGCAGCCAAAGGGGGGCAGGGGGTCAGCCCCAGCATTTT. Its translation: CASSQRGAGGQPQHF.

To note about this clone: A junction end diverges from the germline sequence, so it may reflect a read error. The gene calls are TRBV7-7 and TRBJ2-3; a weak D match, TRBD1 (6 bases). The CDR3 extends over 14 amino acids. CDR1 is SSHAT, CDR2 FNYEAQ, per germline (reference sequence). The CDR3 region has the DNA TGTGCTAGCAGCCGAGGGGGAAGCACAGATACGCAGTATTTT. Protein: CASSRGGSTDTQYF.

The genes are TRBV5-1 and TRBJ1-1; D remains unclear. Germline V gene sequence: CDR1 SGHRS, CDR2 YFSETQ. This CDR3 is 12 amino acids long. V lost 1 base and J lost 2, with 3 bases in between. CDR3 nucleotide sequence: TGCGCCAGCAGCTTGAGCAACACTGAAGCTTTCTTT. As protein: CASSLSNTEAFF.

This chain connects TRBV4-2 to TRBJ2-6, with 10 bases aligning to TRBD1. This CDR3 is built from 20 residues. Germline V gene data show CDR1 as LGHNA and CDR2 as YNFKEQ. Trimming took 1 base from V and 0 from J; bases not matched to a gene: 9. The CDR3 here is CASSQVLPGQGFSGANVLTF. The CDR3 region has the DNA TGTGCCAGCAGCCAAGTCCTCCCGGGACAGGGGTTCTCTGGGGCCAACGTCCTGACTTTC.

This clone was seen a single time. The J gene is TRBJ2-3, the V gene TRBV7-2; the D gene is possibly TRBD2 (6 bases). The V end lost 0 bases, the J end lost 3 bases, and 10 bases lay between the germline ends. The CDR3 extends over 15 amino acids. CDR1 and CDR2 (germline): SGHTA, FQGNSA. The CDR3 DNA follows: TGTGCCAGCAGCTTAGCCCCCAGCGGGACAGATACGCAGTATTTT. It yields the protein CASSLAPSGTDTQYF.

Only a few counts were recorded for this clone. V gene TRBV28 combines with J gene TRBJ1-3, with D hard to call. The V end was cut by 3 bases, the J end by 0 bases, with 12 bases between. CDR3 length equals 16 residues. Germline CDR1 and CDR2: MDHEN and SYDVKM. Written as DNA, the CDR3 is TGTGCCAGCAGTTTTCTACGGGAGAGCTCTGGAAACACCATATATTTT. Residues: CASSFLRESSGNTIYF.

The CDR3 DNA sequence: TGTGCCAGCAGTGAAATGGGCGCTGAAGCTTTCTTT. Amino acids: CASSEMGAEAFF. This chain joins TRBV2 and TRBJ1-1; no clear D gene. This CDR3 has 12 residues. The germline V gene encodes CDR1 SNHLY and CDR2 FYNNEI. V lost 2 bases to trimming and J lost 6 bases, with 7 bases between them.

This chain uses TRBV14 with TRBJ1-4; no definite D call. V shed 3 bases and J shed 8 bases, with 7 bases lying between them. This CDR3 has 12 amino acids. Germline-derived CDR1 and CDR2 are SGHDN and FVKESK. CDR3 sequence: CASSHFREKLFF. In nucleotides, the CDR3 is TGTGCCAGCAGCCACTTTCGGGAAAAACTGTTTTTT.

V gene TRBV6-4 combines with J gene TRBJ1-1; no clear D gene. The V end lost 9 bases, the J end lost 1 base, and 12 bases lay between the germline ends. Looked up from germline, CDR1 is MRHNA and CDR2 is SNTAGT. This CDR3 has 13 residues. This CDR3 reads CASAATRNTEAFF. CDR3 in DNA: TGTGCCAGTGCTGCCACTCGGAACACTGAAGCTTTCTTT.

The chain recombines TRBV5-1 with TRBJ2-3, with 8 bases matching TRBD1. The CDR3 consists of 15 residues. Germline CDR1 is SGHRS and CDR2 is YFSETQ. V was clipped by 4 bases and J by 0 bases; unmatched bases: 4. The CDR3 DNA sequence: TGCGCCAGCAGCCGCCGGGACAGGAGCACAGATACGCAGTATTTT. This gives the protein CASSRRDRSTDTQYF. Combining the CDR3 with reference TRBV5-1 and TRBJ2-3 gives the whole variable domain KAGVTQTPRYLIKTRGQQVTLSCSPISGHRSVSWYQQTPGQGLQFLFEYFSETQRNKGNFPGRFSGRQFSNSRSEMNVSTLELGDSALYLCASSRRDRSTDTQYFGPGTRLTVL.